The 4 T cell receptor beta chains reported below all come from one sample, sequenced in a study of blood T cells in healthy people across ages. Then a second PCR, running roughly 7 to 12 cycles, was carried out with a sample-barcoded 5' primer and a J-beta primer mix. TCRdb ran MiXCR on the 5' RACE reads and lists one entry per CDR3 protein. Found here are some 690,000 distinct CDR3 sequences, 22% of them singletons; the top ten hold about 22%. The sample comprised blood. The receptors were gathered from a man between 65 and 80 years old in good health.

Concerning this clonotype: The CDR3 does not close with the conserved phenylalanine or tryptophan, likely indicating a read error. The rearrangement uses TRBV6-5 and TRBJ1-5; no clear D. CDR3 length: 14 residues. Trimming removed 0 bases from V and 9 bases from J, with 12 bases in between. CDR1 MNHEY and CDR2 SVGAGI come from the germline V gene. CDR3 region: CASSYSDGSWPQHV. The CDR3 DNA sequence: TGTGCCAGCAGTTACTCGGACGGCTCGTGGCCCCAGCATGTT.

The J gene is TRBJ2-7, the V gene TRBV5-4; the match to TRBD2 covers 10 bases. Germline V lookup: CDR1 SGHNT, CDR2 YYREEE (reference sequence). The CDR3 covers 15 residues. With V trimmed by 0 bases and J by 5 bases, 5 bases remained unmatched. The CDR3, as DNA: TGTGCCAGCAGCTTGGGGCCGCTAGCGGGAGACGAGCAGTACGTC. It yields the protein CASSLGPLAGDEQYV.

The J gene is TRBJ2-1, the V gene TRBV4-1; 12 bases line up with TRBD2. The end of the DNA is better explained by TRBJ2-5, so the J call may be wrong. Germline CDR1 and CDR2: MGHRA and YSYEKL. This CDR3 comprises 18 residues. Here the CDR3 DNA reads TGCGCCAGCAGCCAAGATTCCACTAGCGGGGGGTATGTGGAGACCCAGTACTTC. It encodes CASSQDSTSGGYVETQYF.

This clonotype has more than one count but fewer than ten. The chain uses TRBV9 and TRBJ1-2, with D possibly TRBD1 on 5 matching bases. CDR3 length: 15 amino acids. Trimming pared 3 bases from V and 0 bases from J, leaving 12 bases between. Germline V gene sequence: CDR1 SGDLS, CDR2 YYNGEE. CDR3 nucleotide sequence: TGTGCCAGCAGCGCCTGGGGCAGTGCTAACTATGGCTACACCTTC. This translates into CASSAWGSANYGYTF.